This TCR beta chain was found in a study of T cells in Graves' hyperthyroidism and ophthalmopathy. This CDR3 contains 14 residues. Looked up from germline, CDR1 is SGHAT and CDR2 is FQNNGV. The V and J ends lost 2 bases and 3 bases respectively, with 10 bases between them. The source material, RNA transcripts, was used to amplify TCR beta CDR3 regions. First-round RT-PCR with HTBI primers amplified the TCR CDR3 region. One entry per CDR3 protein results from TCRdb running MiXCR on the multiplex PCR reads. This table has over 150,000 distinct CDR3 sequences, about 15% appearing once. At least ten counts were recorded for this clonotype.

V and J are TRBV11-2 and TRBJ2-5; D is possibly TRBD2 (5 bases). This clonotype was obtained from a woman aged 45-65 years with Graves' hyperthyroidism. Specimen: blood. CDR3 coding DNA: TGTGCCAGCAGCTTAACGGGGTGGGAAGAGACCCAGTACTTC. Translation gives CASSLTGWEETQYF.